This TCR beta chain came from a study of PD-1 blockade in mismatch repair-deficient tumors. Here immunoSEQ multiplex PCR was the method, and the copy in TCRdb shows in-frame clones only, minus some. The sample consists of approximately 13,000 clones, 84% of them appearing once. As to this clone: Its target is not known.

The time point here: approximately 11-day in vitro stimulation with candidate neoantigen peptide 4. PCR or immunohistochemistry showed mismatch repair deficiency in every enrolled patient. The sequence was collected from an adult with mismatch repair-deficient cancer. This sample comprised cells cultured in vitro, obtained from a patient treated with pembrolizumab.

CDR3 residues: CASSLPRRQGLSVEQYF. CDR3 DNA sequence: TGCGCCAGCAGCCTCCCCCGGCGACAGGGGCTTTCGGTCGAGCAGTACTTC. The chain links TRBV5-1 to TRBJ2-7; TRBD1 aligns across 8 bases. CDR1 is SGHRS and CDR2 is YFSETQ in the germline V gene. This CDR3 contains 17 residues. Trimming removed 4 bases from V and 6 bases from J; junction bases left unmatched: 18.